This TCR beta chain is drawn from a study of blood T cell repertoires in COVID-19. The ends lost 8 bases at V and 2 bases at J; junction bases unmatched: 7. CDR3 size: 14 residues. CDR1 and CDR2 (germline): SNHLY, FYNNEI. The Seattle patients, enrolled during active infection, were followed longitudinally. Original analysis: The assay estimated nucleated cells by amplifying reference gene primers. Assay used: immunoSEQ multiplex PCR; TCRdb lists only in-frame clones, some missing. V, J and clone size derive from that table, while D and trimming were established from the DNA sequence. Of over 200,000 clones listed, just over 85% are singletons.

This TCR came from a man between 45 and 60 years old with COVID-19, enrolled during active disease. Input material: peripheral blood. The J gene is TRBJ2-7, the V gene TRBV2; 9 bases fit TRBD2. The CDR3 loop reads CASSTSGDAYEQYF. For the CDR3, the DNA is TGTGCCAGCTCGACTAGCGGAGACGCCTACGAGCAGTACTTC.